This T cell receptor beta chain was recovered during a study of post-analysis software for immune sequencing data. The wider study: The courses of disease that were included comprised relapsing-remitting, secondary progressive and progressive-relapsing multiple sclerosis.

CDR3 size: 19 residues. Germline V gives CDR1 MDHEN, CDR2 SYDVKM. Trimming cost V 8 bases and J 0 bases; bases outside gene matches: 16. Presence of unique molecular identifiers characterized the TCR beta cDNA libraries. TCRdb reprocessed the PCR reads with MiXCR, giving one entry per CDR3 protein. Here the sample spans around 710,000 distinct CDR3 sequences, roughly 46% being singletons. Findings and limits, study-wide: Compared with controls, patients showed significantly lower normalized Chao1 diversity. Five TRBV segments, including TRBV5-6, TRBV5-1 and TRBV20-1, were more frequent in patients than controls.

As regards this clonotype: The target antigen is unknown.

Sequencing input: blood. The origin of this receptor is a girl aged 10 to 17 with multiple sclerosis. The genes are TRBV28 and TRBJ1-5, with TRBD1 identical over 10 bases. For the CDR3, the DNA is TGTGCCAGCGGCTCGGATGCGGGACAGGGGTTCTATAGCAATCAGCCCCAGCATTTT. It specifies CASGSDAGQGFYSNQPQHF. Using reference TRBV28 and TRBJ1-5 for the parts outside the CDR3, the full variable domain is DVKVTQSSRYLVKRTGEKVFLECVQDMDHENMFWYRQDPGLGLRLIYFSYDVKMKEKGDIPEGYSVSREKKERFSLILESASTNQTSMYLCASGSDAGQGFYSNQPQHFGDGTRLSIL.